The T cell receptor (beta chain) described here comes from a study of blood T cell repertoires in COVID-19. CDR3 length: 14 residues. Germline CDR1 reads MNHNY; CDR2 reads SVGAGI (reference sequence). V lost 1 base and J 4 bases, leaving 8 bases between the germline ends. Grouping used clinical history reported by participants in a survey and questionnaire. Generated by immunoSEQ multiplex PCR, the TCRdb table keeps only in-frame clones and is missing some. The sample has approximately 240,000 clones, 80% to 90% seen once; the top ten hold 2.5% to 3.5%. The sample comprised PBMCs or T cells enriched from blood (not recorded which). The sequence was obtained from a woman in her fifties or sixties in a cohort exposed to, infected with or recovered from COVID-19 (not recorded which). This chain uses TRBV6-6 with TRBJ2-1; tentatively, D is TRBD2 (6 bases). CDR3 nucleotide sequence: TGTGCCAGCAGTTACTTTAGCGGTTACAATGAGCAGTTCTTC. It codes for CASSYFSGYNEQFF.